Following are 31 T cell receptor beta chains from one sample sequenced in a study of siplizumab effects on memory and regulatory T cells (dated by TCRdb to the late 2010s). Preparation of the library involved the immunoSEQ multiplex PCR assay. TCRdb holds this immuneACCESS table with in-frame rearrangements only. Some clones are missing; in checked studies, unresolved V genes explain under half, and the rest has no known cause. A total of tens of thousands of clones appear in this sample, approximately 95% of them only once. The leading ten clones occupy about a fifth of the sample. Sequenced material: CD8+ T cells sorted from blood. The receptors derive from a human donor in good health.

J is TRBJ2-7 and V is TRBV27; TRBD2 matches at 9 bases. Germline CDR1 reads MNHEY; CDR2 reads SMNVEV (reference sequence). There are 16 residues in the CDR3. With V trimmed by 5 bases and J by 3 bases, 11 bases remained unmatched. The CDR3 DNA reads as TGTGCCAGCAGTCCATCTAGCGGGACTCTATTCTACGAGCAGTACTTC. This encodes CASSPSSGTLFYEQYF.

Concerning this clone: The junction departs from germline at one end; a sequencing error may be responsible. The genes are TRBV7-7 and TRBJ2-6, with D possibly being TRBD2 (5 bases). CDR1 is SSHAT and CDR2 is FNYEAQ in the germline V gene (reference sequence). CDR3 length: 17 amino acids. The CDR3, as DNA: TGTGCTAGCAGCTTAGCGCCGGTAGCTTCTGGGGCCAACGTCCTGACTTTC. Its protein product is CASSLAPVASGANVLTF.

This chain connects TRBV7-9 to TRBJ1-1; D may be TRBD1 (5 bases). The CDR3 extends over 15 amino acids. Germline values: CDR1 SEHNR, CDR2 FQNEAQ (reference sequence). Trimming took off 2 bases at V and 3 bases at J, with 13 bases between the two ends. The CDR3 here is CASSLIEGYDTEAFF. CDR3 sequence (DNA): TGTGCCAGCAGCTTAATTGAGGGGTACGACACTGAAGCTTTCTTT.

This clone was observed once. The rearrangement joins TRBV5-8 to TRBJ2-3, with 10 bases aligning to TRBD2. Germline loops: CDR1 SGHTS, CDR2 YDEGEE. This CDR3 is 15 amino acids long. The ends lost 6 bases at V and 2 bases at J; junction bases unmatched: 6. The CDR3 DNA follows: TGTGCCAGCACCCACGGGACTAGCGTCACAGATACGCAGTATTTT. Translation: CASTHGTSVTDTQYF.

The sample holds one count of this clone. The chain uses TRBV19 and TRBJ2-7; 8 nucleotides line up with TRBD1. The CDR3 totals 14 residues. CDR1 LNHDA and CDR2 SQIVND come from the germline V gene (reference sequence). The V and J ends lost 4 bases and 0 bases, in that order; junction bases with no gene match: 2. The CDR3 DNA is TGTGCCAGTAGTAGTACAGGGGGCTCCTACGAGCAGTACTTC. This codes for CASSSTGGSYEQYF.

This clone was picked up one time. This chain links TRBV4-1 with TRBJ2-7; 10 positions agree with TRBD2. CDR3 length equals 15 residues. J gave up 4 bases and V 1 base, and 4 bases lay outside the gene matches. Per germline, CDR1 MGHRA and CDR2 YSYEKL. This CDR3 reads CASSQGASGRYEQYF. CDR3 coding DNA: TGCGCCAGCAGCCAAGGAGCTAGCGGGAGATACGAGCAGTACTTC.

This clone occurred once. J is TRBJ1-4 and V is TRBV27; D perhaps matches TRBD1 (5 bases). Germline CDR1 reads MNHEY; CDR2 reads SMNVEV (reference sequence). V was pared by 5 bases and J by 2 bases, with 12 bases between. This CDR3 has 15 amino acids. The CDR3 is CASSLQVGTNEKLFF. DNA for the CDR3: TGTGCCAGCAGTCTACAGGTGGGGACTAATGAAAAACTGTTTTTT.

Details on this clone: At the DNA level, this CDR3 is encoded by other sequences in the same sample as well. The chain links TRBV19 to TRBJ2-1; 12 bases match TRBD2. Germline CDR1 is LNHDA and CDR2 is SQIVND (reference sequence). Germline trimming cut 1 base from V and 13 bases from J; bases unmatched to any gene: 2. CDR3 length equals 13 residues. This CDR3 reads CASSIGLAGEQFF. For the CDR3, the DNA is TGTGCCAGTAGTATAGGACTAGCGGGAGAACAGTTCTTC.

The genes are TRBV27 and TRBJ2-5; no definite D call. V lost 4 bases to trimming and J lost 3 bases, with 21 bases between them. The CDR3 covers 17 residues. Germline CDR1 MNHEY, CDR2 SMNVEV (reference sequence). The CDR3 region is CASSSIDRAKDEETQYF. Written as DNA, the CDR3 is TGTGCCAGCAGTTCTATCGACCGGGCCAAAGATGAAGAGACCCAGTACTTC.

The V gene is TRBV27, the J gene TRBJ2-1; no clear D gene. The CDR3 runs 11 residues. Germline V gene sequence: CDR1 MNHEY, CDR2 SMNVEV (reference sequence). The V and J ends lost 4 bases and 10 bases respectively, with 8 bases between them. This CDR3 is CASSSTTEQFF. In nucleotides, the CDR3 is TGTGCCAGCAGTTCGACCACCGAGCAGTTCTTC.

V and J are TRBV29-1 and TRBJ1-2, with no clear D. Germline values: CDR1 SQVTM, CDR2 ANQGSEA. This CDR3 has 8 residues. The V end lost 4 bases, the J end lost 8 bases, and 2 bases lay between the germline ends. The CDR3 protein is CSVAGYTF. In nucleotides, the CDR3 is TGCAGCGTTGCGGGCTACACCTTC.

V usage is TRBV7-9 and J usage is TRBJ2-3, with 10 bases matching TRBD2. The V gene end was trimmed by 2 bases and the J gene end by 1 base; junction bases not matched to a gene: 0. Germline V gives CDR1 SEHNR, CDR2 FQNEAQ (reference sequence). The CDR3 length is 15 residues. The CDR3 DNA sequence: TGTGCCAGCAGCTTACTAGCGGGAGGCACAGATACGCAGTATTTT. Translating it yields CASSLLAGGTDTQYF.

To note about this clone: A read error may account for a junction end that differs from germline. This chain uses TRBV6-6 with TRBJ2-7, with D uncertain. Germline CDR1 MNHNY, CDR2 SVGAGI (reference sequence). CDR3 size: 14 residues. DNA for the CDR3: TGTGCCAGCAGTTACTCGATGGCCTCCCACGAGCAGTACTTC. This sequence encodes CASSYSMASHEQYF.

The chain has TRBV7-6 and TRBJ2-3, with D perhaps matching TRBD1 (5 bases). The ends were cut back, 4 bases at V and 9 bases at J, with 17 bases in the middle. The CDR3 has 14 amino acids. Per germline, CDR1 SGHVS and CDR2 FNYEAQ. In nucleotides, the CDR3 is TGTGCCAGCAGCTCTACAGGAGCTGAAGGGACGCAGTATTTT. As protein: CASSSTGAEGTQYF.

V and J are TRBV19 and TRBJ2-2; tentatively, D is TRBD1 (6 bases). Germline V gene data show CDR1 as LNHDA and CDR2 as SQIVND (reference sequence). The CDR3 runs 17 residues. Deletions cut 8 bases from V and 3 bases from J, with 22 bases between. For the CDR3, the DNA is TGTGCCAGTCATTCGCCAAGAGAACAGGGTTACACCGGGGAGCTGTTTTTT. This gives the protein CASHSPREQGYTGELFF. Together with reference TRBV19 and TRBJ2-2, the CDR3 gives the full variable domain: DGGITQSPKYLFRKEGQNVTLSCEQNLNHDAMYWYRQDPGQGLRLIYYSQIVNDFQKGDIAEGYSVSREKKESFPLTVTSAQKNPTAFYLCASHSPREQGYTGELFFGEGSRLTVL.

The chain has TRBV5-5 and TRBJ1-2, with TRBD1 matching 7 bases. Germline values: CDR1 SGHKS, CDR2 YYEKEE (reference sequence). After removal of 3 bases from V and 4 bases from J, the junction contained 6 bases not matched to a gene. The CDR3 is made up of 14 amino acids. The CDR3 DNA reads as TGTGCCAGCAGCTATCGACAGGGAACCTATGGCTACACCTTC. This encodes CASSYRQGTYGYTF.

Concerning this clone itself: At one boundary the junction diverges from the germline segment, which might be a read error. This chain connects TRBV29-1 to TRBJ2-1; D uncertain. The CDR3 is 15 amino acids. CDR1 is SQVTM and CDR2 is ANQGSEA in the germline V gene. This CDR3 is CSVQEIYSAPNEQFF. The CDR3 bases are TGCAGCGTTCAAGAAATTTACTCAGCCCCCAATGAGCAGTTCTTC.

The chain links TRBV19 to TRBJ2-7; a possible D gene is TRBD1 (5 bases). CDR1 and CDR2 from the germline V gene are LNHDA and SQIVND (reference sequence). The V end was cut by 6 bases, the J end by 4 bases, with 16 bases between. The CDR3 consists of 14 residues. CDR3 region: CASRPKDTTYEQYF. The CDR3 DNA reads as TGTGCCAGTAGACCCAAGGACACCACTTACGAGCAGTACTTC.

V gene TRBV28 combines with J gene TRBJ1-2, with D possibly matching TRBD1 (6 bases). Per the germline V gene, CDR1 is MDHEN and CDR2 is SYDVKM. The CDR3 sequence is 17 residues long. Trimming took 4 bases from V and 6 from J, leaving 24 bases between them. The CDR3 region is CASSWRGGKQGKDGYTF. The DNA for the CDR3 is TGTGCCAGCAGTTGGAGGGGAGGGAAACAGGGTAAAGATGGCTACACCTTC.

To note about this clone: No DNA is shown, since the ends of the CDR3 on it are uncertain; the CDR3 is the one TCRdb lists. This chain links TRBV25-1 with TRBJ2-1; the table's D call, TRBD2, was not checked against the DNA. Germline V gives CDR1 MGHDK, CDR2 SYGVNS. The CDR3 sequence runs 13 residues, both termini included. The CDR3 sequence is CASSTSVINEQFF.

The table lists this clone with a count of one. The chain couples TRBV7-8 to TRBJ2-1; TRBD1 matches 7 bases. J lost 8 bases, V lost 6 bases, and 4 bases had no gene match. The CDR3 contains 12 residues. Germline CDR1 SGHVS, CDR2 FQNEAQ. CDR3 loop: CASRPGGDEQFF. In DNA form, the CDR3 reads TGTGCCAGCAGACCAGGGGGTGATGAGCAGTTCTTC.

J is TRBJ2-1 and V is TRBV7-8, with a possible D match to TRBD2 (6 bases). V lost 3 bases, J lost 8 bases, and 20 bases lay in between. Per germline, CDR1 SGHVS and CDR2 FQNEAQ. The CDR3 totals 16 residues. This chain's CDR3 is CASSFQYPSAEDEQFF. Here the CDR3 DNA reads TGTGCCAGCAGCTTCCAGTACCCTAGCGCGGAGGATGAGCAGTTCTTC.

The V gene is TRBV19, the J gene TRBJ2-3; D is possibly TRBD1 or TRBD2 (5 bases each). V lost 7 bases to trimming and J lost 5 bases, with 19 bases between them. Germline values: CDR1 LNHDA, CDR2 SQIVND (reference sequence). This CDR3 spans 15 amino acids. This CDR3 reads CASTPGTQGIDTQYF. In nucleotides, the CDR3 is TGTGCCAGTACCCCAGGGACCCAGGGAATAGATACGCAGTATTTT.

The rearrangement joins TRBV6-5 to TRBJ2-7; D perhaps matches TRBD2 (6 bases). Germline lookup yields CDR1 MNHEY and CDR2 SVGAGI. V was shortened by 5 bases and J by 5 bases, with 16 bases between the two germline ends. This CDR3 is built from 14 residues. The CDR3 loop is CASSNLGGWNEQYF. CDR3 bases: TGTGCCAGCAGTAACTTGGGGGGTTGGAACGAGCAGTACTTC.

The chain links TRBV2 to TRBJ1-2; TRBD1 matches at 8 bases. Germline CDR1 is SNHLY and CDR2 is FYNNEI. The CDR3 sequence is 13 residues long. Trimming removed 7 bases from V and 6 bases from J; junction bases left unmatched: 7. The DNA of the CDR3 is TGTGCCAGCATAGGCAGGGGGCGCGATGGCTACACCTTC. Its translation is CASIGRGRDGYTF.

This chain uses TRBV19 with TRBJ2-1, with 11 positions matching TRBD2. V shed 3 bases and J 7 bases; nucleotides not matched to a gene: 8. The CDR3 is 16 residues long. In germline, CDR1 is LNHDA, CDR2 SQIVND (reference sequence). CDR3 loop: CASSIMWPSGRNEQFF. The CDR3, as DNA: TGTGCCAGTAGTATTATGTGGCCTAGCGGGAGGAATGAGCAGTTCTTC.

The rearrangement joins TRBV27 to TRBJ2-7; 13 bases agree with TRBD2. J lost 5 bases, V lost 7 bases, and 5 bases had no gene match. CDR3 length: 14 residues. Germline values: CDR1 MNHEY, CDR2 SMNVEV (reference sequence). The chain's CDR3 is CASIRTSGSNEQYF. DNA for the CDR3: TGTGCCAGCATCCGGACTAGCGGGAGCAACGAGCAGTACTTC.

This clone has just a few counts. J is TRBJ1-3 and V is TRBV4-2; D ambiguous. V was trimmed by 0 bases and J by 4 bases, leaving 7 bases between them. CDR1 and CDR2 from the germline V gene are LGHNA and YNFKEQ. The CDR3 runs 14 residues. The CDR3 region is CASSQDNRGNTIYF. The CDR3, as DNA: TGTGCCAGCAGCCAAGATAATAGAGGAAACACCATATATTTT.

The chain joins TRBV28 to TRBJ2-7; no reliable D call. Germline V gives CDR1 MDHEN, CDR2 SYDVKM. The CDR3 length is 12 residues. The V end lost 4 bases, the J end lost 3 bases, and 7 bases lay between the germline ends. The CDR3 bases are TGTGCCAGCAGTTCCCTCTTCTACGAGCAGTACTTC. It encodes CASSSLFYEQYF.

The V and J genes are TRBV28 and TRBJ1-1; TRBD1 matches at 9 bases. The CDR3 has 14 amino acids. Germline V gene data show CDR1 as MDHEN and CDR2 as SYDVKM. J lost 6 bases, V lost 3 bases, and 5 bases had no gene match. CDR3 sequence (DNA): TGTGCCAGCAGTTTGGGACAGGGAGGGCCTGAAGCTTTCTTT. It yields the protein CASSLGQGGPEAFF.

The chain links TRBV6-5 to TRBJ2-7, with 9 bases aligning to TRBD1. This CDR3 contains 14 residues. CDR1 and CDR2 (germline): MNHEY, SVGAGI. J gave up 1 base and V 4 bases, and 2 bases lay outside the gene matches. The CDR3 reads CASSSGTGSYEQYF. Written as DNA, the CDR3 is TGTGCCAGCAGTTCCGGGACAGGGTCCTACGAGCAGTACTTC.